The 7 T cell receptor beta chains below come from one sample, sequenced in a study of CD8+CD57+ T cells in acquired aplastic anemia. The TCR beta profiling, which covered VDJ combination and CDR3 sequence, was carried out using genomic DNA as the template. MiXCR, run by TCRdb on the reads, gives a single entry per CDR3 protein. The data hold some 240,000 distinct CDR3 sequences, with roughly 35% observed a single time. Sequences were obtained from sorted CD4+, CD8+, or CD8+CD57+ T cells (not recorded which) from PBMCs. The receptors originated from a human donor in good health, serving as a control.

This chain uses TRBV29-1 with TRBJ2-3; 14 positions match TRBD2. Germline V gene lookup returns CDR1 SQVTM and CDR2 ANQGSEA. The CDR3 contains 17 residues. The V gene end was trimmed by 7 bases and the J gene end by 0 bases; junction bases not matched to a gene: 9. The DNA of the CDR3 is TGCAGCGCACGGACTAGCGGGGGGCCACCAAGCACAGATACGCAGTATTTT. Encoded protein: CSARTSGGPPSTDTQYF.

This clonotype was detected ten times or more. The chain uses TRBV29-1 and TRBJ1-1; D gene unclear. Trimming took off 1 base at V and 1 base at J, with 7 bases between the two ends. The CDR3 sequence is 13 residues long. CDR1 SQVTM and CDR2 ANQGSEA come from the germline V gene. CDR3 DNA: TGCAGCGTTGAAGTTACGGGGAACACTGAAGCTTTCTTT. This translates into CSVEVTGNTEAFF.

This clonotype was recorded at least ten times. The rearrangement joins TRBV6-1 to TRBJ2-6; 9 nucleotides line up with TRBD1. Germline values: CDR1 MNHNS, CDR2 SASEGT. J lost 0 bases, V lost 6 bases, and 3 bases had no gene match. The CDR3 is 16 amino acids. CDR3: CASSGQGSSGANVLTF. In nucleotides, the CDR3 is TGTGCCAGCAGCGGACAGGGGAGCTCTGGGGCCAACGTCCTGACTTTC.

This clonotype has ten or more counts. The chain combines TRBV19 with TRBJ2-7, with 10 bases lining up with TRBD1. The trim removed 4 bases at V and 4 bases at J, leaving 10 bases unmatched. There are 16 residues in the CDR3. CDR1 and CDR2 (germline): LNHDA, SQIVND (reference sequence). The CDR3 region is CASSNPAGTGEYEQYF. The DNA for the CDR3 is TGTGCCAGTAGTAACCCTGCCGGGACAGGGGAGTACGAGCAGTACTTC.

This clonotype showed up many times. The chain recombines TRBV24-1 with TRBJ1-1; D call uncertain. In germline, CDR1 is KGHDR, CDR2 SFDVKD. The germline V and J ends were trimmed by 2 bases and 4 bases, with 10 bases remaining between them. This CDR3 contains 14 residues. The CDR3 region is CATSDSRVLTEAFF. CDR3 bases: TGTGCCACCAGTGATTCCCGGGTTCTCACTGAAGCTTTCTTT.

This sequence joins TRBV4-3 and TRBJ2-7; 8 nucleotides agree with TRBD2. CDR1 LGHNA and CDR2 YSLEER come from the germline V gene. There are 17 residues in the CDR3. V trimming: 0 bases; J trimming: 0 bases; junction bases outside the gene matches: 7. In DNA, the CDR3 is TGCGCCAGCAGCCAAGAGGTAGCGGGGATCTACTCCTACGAGCAGTACTTC. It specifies CASSQEVAGIYSYEQYF.

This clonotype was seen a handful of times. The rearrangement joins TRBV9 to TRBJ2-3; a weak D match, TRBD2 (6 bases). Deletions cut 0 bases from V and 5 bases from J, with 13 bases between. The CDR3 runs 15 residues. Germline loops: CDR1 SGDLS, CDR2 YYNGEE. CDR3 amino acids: CASSVEGLGGDTQYF. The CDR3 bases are TGTGCCAGCAGCGTAGAAGGGTTGGGGGGAGATACGCAGTATTTT.